This entry is about one TCR beta chain. The sample carries other DNA sequences with the same CDR3. This sample was taken from a study of blood T cell repertoires in COVID-19. At the level of the study: Both acute and convalescent COVID-19 samples were obtained from the United States, Italy and Spain. T cells, B-cell-depleted T cells, or PBMCs provided the cDNA or gDNA that served as material.

Germline assignment: CDR1 KGHDR and CDR2 SFDVKD. CDR3 length: 15 amino acids. The trim removed 2 bases at V and 0 bases at J, leaving 0 bases unmatched. Profiling relied on immunoSEQ multiplex PCR, and the TCRdb table lists in-frame clones only, not all of them. Of 150,000 to 200,000 clones detected, around nine tenths appear once; the ten largest clones hold under 0.65%. Those enrolled in Seattle joined during active infection and were followed longitudinally afterward. The sequenced sample was peripheral blood. The receptor comes from a man aged 60 to 69 with COVID-19, enrolled during active disease. V gene TRBV24-1 combines with J gene TRBJ2-3, with 8 positions matching TRBD1. CDR3 region: CATSDWTGSTDTQYF. CDR3 nucleotide sequence: TGTGCCACCAGTGATTGGACAGGGAGCACAGATACGCAGTATTTT.